The rows below give T cell receptor beta chains drawn from one sample of a study of cytomegalovirus exposure and HLA in healthy donors. Method: immunoSEQ multiplex PCR; TCRdb's copy keeps in-frame clones and lacks some. The sample shows some 190,000 clones, around 80% of them seen only once. The specimen sequenced was PBMCs. Receptor source: a man aged 18 to 29 in good health and CMV-seronegative. CDR3s include the opening cysteine and the closing phenylalanine or tryptophan. Part of the rows lack a size; the others show once, few, many or a class for expanded clones.

TRBV19	TRBJ1-6	.	CASSARESPLHF
TRBV9	TRBJ1-3	.	CASGRVAGNTIYF
TRBV6-1	TRBJ2-2	few	CASSEGTGTAGELFF
TRBV7-8	TRBJ2-1	.	CASSSDISGANEQFF
TRBV2	TRBJ2-1	.	CASSGEGAPYNEQFF
TRBV20-1	TRBJ2-1	.	CSAGVYNEQFF
TRBV5-6	TRBJ1-2	.	CASSLVTGSYGYTF
TRBV7-8	TRBJ2-5	.	CASSAGGVQETQYF
TRBV30	TRBJ2-2	.	CAWKGGSHSGELFF
TRBV29-1	TRBJ2-1	.	CSVLPRRLAEIRNSYNEQFF
TRBV4-3	TRBJ2-3	.	CASSQTPRGQGSDTQYF
TRBV27	TRBJ1-1	.	CASGAGHRAFF
TRBV5-1	TRBJ2-1	.	CASKSSSGTSYNEQFF
TRBV5-1	TRBJ1-1	.	CASSPSSGQRGMNTEAFF
TRBV7-2	TRBJ2-7	.	CASSLSLAGIYEQYF
TRBV19	TRBJ1-2	.	CASSFSEVYGYTF
TRBV6-1	TRBJ1-1	.	CASSESVFTGRDTEAFF
TRBV7-8	TRBJ2-1	few	CASSLKTGGEQFF
TRBV30	TRBJ1-2	.	CAWRAQKNYGYTF
TRBV29-1	TRBJ1-1	.	CSVQNTEAFF
TRBV11-2	TRBJ1-4	.	CASSLVPGQGNEKLFF
TRBV7-7	TRBJ2-5	few	CASSSSGGLTPGTQYF
TRBV27	TRBJ2-7	.	CASSPLLAGFYEQYF